The rows below give T cell receptor beta chains drawn from one sample of a study of neurological immune-mediated disorders. TCRdb re-derived calls from the 5' RACE reads in MiXCR, one entry per CDR3 protein. The table has tens of thousands of distinct CDR3 sequences, approximately 13% seen once. Sequencing was carried out using PBMCs. These TCRs come from a female donor with HTLV-1-associated myelopathy (HAM/TSP). CDR3s include the opening cysteine and the closing phenylalanine or tryptophan. D genes are given only for firm matches. A clone size is listed for some rows: how often the clone was seen (once, few, many), or a class if it is expanded.

D gene: TRBD1; V gene: TRBV5-1; J gene: TRBJ1-3; clone size: many; CDR3 DNA: TGCGCCAGCAGCGACGACAGGGGGTCTGGAAACACCATATATTTT; CDR3 protein: CASSDDRGSGNTIYF
D gene: TRBD2; V gene: TRBV27; J gene: TRBJ2-1; clone size: many; CDR3 DNA: TGTGCCAGCAGTTTATCTAGCGGGGGGCGATACAATGAGCAGTTCTTC; CDR3 protein: CASSLSSGGRYNEQFF
D gene: TRBD2; V gene: TRBV3-1; J gene: TRBJ2-3; clone size: medium-sized; CDR3 DNA: TGTGCCAGCAGCCATACTCTAGCGGCCCGCACAGATACGCAGTATTTT; CDR3 protein: CASSHTLAARTDTQYF
D gene: TRBD1; V gene: TRBV5-1; J gene: TRBJ2-3; clone size: few; CDR3 DNA: TGCGCCAGCAGCCAGGACAGGGGGCGCCCAGATACGCAGTATTTT; CDR3 protein: CASSQDRGRPDTQYF
D gene: TRBD2; V gene: TRBV28; J gene: TRBJ2-7; clone size: -; CDR3 DNA: TGTGCCAGCAGCCTGACTAGCGTGGCCTACGAGCAGTACTTC; CDR3 protein: CASSLTSVAYEQYF
D gene: TRBD2; V gene: TRBV12-3/TRBV12-4; J gene: TRBJ2-7; clone size: few; CDR3 DNA: TGTGCCAGCAGTTTAGGGGGACTAGTAAAGGGCTACGAGCAGTACTTC; CDR3 protein: CASSLGGLVKGYEQYF
D gene: TRBD1; V gene: TRBV2; J gene: TRBJ2-7; clone size: many; CDR3 DNA: TGTGCCACCAAGAAGACAGGGTTGAATTACGAGCAGTACTTC; CDR3 protein: CATKKTGLNYEQYF
D gene: -; V gene: TRBV5-1; J gene: TRBJ1-4; clone size: many; CDR3 DNA: TGCGCCAGCAGCTTGGTCGGGGCAACTAATGAAAAACTGTTTTTT; CDR3 protein: CASSLVGATNEKLFF
D gene: -; V gene: TRBV7-8; J gene: TRBJ1-5; clone size: many; CDR3 DNA: TGTGCCAGCAGCTTAGTTGGAGGGTATAGCAATCAGCCCCAGCATTTT; CDR3 protein: CASSLVGGYSNQPQHF
D gene: -; V gene: TRBV18; J gene: TRBJ2-3; clone size: many; CDR3 DNA: TGTGCCAGCTCACCACCAGCGGGCACAGATACGCAGTATTTT; CDR3 protein: CASSPPAGTDTQYF
D gene: TRBD2; V gene: TRBV7-2; J gene: TRBJ2-7; clone size: few; CDR3 DNA: TGTGCCAGCAGCCCTCTAGCGGGGAGGAAAACGACCTCCTACGAGCAGTACTTC; CDR3 protein: CASSPLAGRKTTSYEQYF
D gene: -; V gene: TRBV20-1; J gene: TRBJ1-2; clone size: many; CDR3 DNA: TGCAGTGCTAGAGATAGAGCAGGCAGGTCGTTCGATGGCTACACCTTC; CDR3 protein: CSARDRAGRSFDGYTF
D gene: TRBD1; V gene: TRBV20-1; J gene: TRBJ2-1; clone size: many; CDR3 DNA: TGCAGTGCTAGAGACCGGCGACAGGGGGAGCGCAATGAGCAGTTCTTC; CDR3 protein: CSARDRRQGERNEQFF
D gene: TRBD2; V gene: TRBV20-1; J gene: TRBJ2-3; clone size: many; CDR3 DNA: TGCAGTGCTAGAGGTCAGCGGGGGCGCACAGATACGCAGTATTTT; CDR3 protein: CSARGQRGRTDTQYF
D gene: -; V gene: TRBV3-1; J gene: TRBJ1-1; clone size: few; CDR3 DNA: TGTGCCAGCAGCCATGTCACTGAAGCTTTCTTT; CDR3 protein: CASSHVTEAFF
D gene: TRBD2; V gene: TRBV4-2; J gene: TRBJ2-3; clone size: many; CDR3 DNA: TGTGCCAGCAGCCAAGGGGCGGGGGGGTTCCACGATACGCAGTATTTT; CDR3 protein: CASSQGAGGFHDTQYF
D gene: -; V gene: TRBV5-5; J gene: TRBJ2-6; clone size: many; CDR3 DNA: TGTGCCAGCAGCTCCATCGGAGGGGCCAACGTCCTGACTTTC; CDR3 protein: CASSSIGGANVLTF
D gene: TRBD1; V gene: TRBV2; J gene: TRBJ2-2; clone size: many; CDR3 DNA: TGTGCCAGCAGTGACAGGGGGCAAGTGGAGCTGTTTTTT; CDR3 protein: CASSDRGQVELFF
D gene: -; V gene: TRBV18; J gene: TRBJ2-2; clone size: few; CDR3 DNA: TGTGCCAGCTCACCTGGGCTAGCTGGGAACACCGGGGAGCTGTTTTTT; CDR3 protein: CASSPGLAGNTGELFF
D gene: -; V gene: TRBV9; J gene: TRBJ2-7; clone size: many; CDR3 DNA: TGTGCCAGCAGCGTCGGTACAGCCTACGAGCAGTACTTC; CDR3 protein: CASSVGTAYEQYF
D gene: -; V gene: TRBV3-1; J gene: TRBJ2-7; clone size: -; CDR3 DNA: TGTGCCAGCAGCCAACCGGGGCAGGGGTCCTACGAGCAGTACTTC; CDR3 protein: CASSQPGQGSYEQYF
D gene: -; V gene: TRBV18; J gene: TRBJ2-1; clone size: many; CDR3 DNA: TGTGCCAGCTCACCTTCCTCGGGGTCGGGGATAGGTGAGCAGTTCTTC; CDR3 protein: CASSPSSGSGIGEQFF
D gene: TRBD1; V gene: TRBV5-1; J gene: TRBJ2-1; clone size: many; CDR3 DNA: TGCGCCAGCAGCTACAATAGGGGGCTTGGGGATGAGCAGTTCTTC; CDR3 protein: CASSYNRGLGDEQFF
D gene: -; V gene: TRBV27; J gene: TRBJ2-7; clone size: -; CDR3 DNA: TGTGCCAGCAGTTTCGCGACATCCTCCTACGAGCAGTACTTC; CDR3 protein: CASSFATSSYEQYF
D gene: -; V gene: TRBV28; J gene: TRBJ1-6; clone size: many; CDR3 DNA: TGTGCCAGCAGGGAGAGGACAGCATTGGGGCATAATTCACCCCTCCACTTT; CDR3 protein: CASRERTALGHNSPLHF
D gene: -; V gene: TRBV4-1; J gene: TRBJ2-5; clone size: many; CDR3 DNA: TGCGCCAGCAGCCAAGAGGGGACGGTACAAGAGACCCAGTACTTC; CDR3 protein: CASSQEGTVQETQYF
D gene: TRBD1; V gene: TRBV28; J gene: TRBJ2-7; clone size: many; CDR3 DNA: TGTGCCAGCAGTTTAAGACAGGGCCTAAGTAGCTACGAGCAGTACTTC; CDR3 protein: CASSLRQGLSSYEQYF
D gene: -; V gene: TRBV5-1; J gene: TRBJ2-7; clone size: many; CDR3 DNA: TGCGCCAGCAGCTTGCGTCGGGACTACGAGCAGTACTTC; CDR3 protein: CASSLRRDYEQYF
D gene: -; V gene: TRBV20-1; J gene: TRBJ2-5; clone size: many; CDR3 DNA: TGCAGTGCTAGTCAGGATAACCAAGAGACCCAGTACTTC; CDR3 protein: CSASQDNQETQYF
D gene: TRBD1; V gene: TRBV20-1; J gene: TRBJ2-5; clone size: many; CDR3 DNA: TGCAGTGCTAGACCCCGGGACAGGGCAGAGACCCAGTACTTC; CDR3 protein: CSARPRDRAETQYF
D gene: TRBD1; V gene: TRBV5-6; J gene: TRBJ2-7; clone size: many; CDR3 DNA: TGTGCCAGCAGCTCGATGACAGGGTTCAACGAGCAGTACTTC; CDR3 protein: CASSSMTGFNEQYF
D gene: TRBD1; V gene: TRBV5-1; J gene: TRBJ2-7; clone size: many; CDR3 DNA: TGCGCCAGCAGCTTGGGGACAGGGGGAGGCTCCTACGAGCAGTACTTC; CDR3 protein: CASSLGTGGGSYEQYF
D gene: -; V gene: TRBV15; J gene: TRBJ1-2; clone size: -; CDR3 DNA: TGTGCCACCAGCAGAGGGTTTGATGGGGGCTACACCTTC; CDR3 protein: CATSRGFDGGYTF
D gene: -; V gene: TRBV7-9; J gene: TRBJ2-2; clone size: -; CDR3 DNA: TGTGCCAGCAGCTTCCCAGCAAACACCGGGGAGCTGTTTTTT; CDR3 protein: CASSFPANTGELFF
D gene: TRBD1; V gene: TRBV7-9; J gene: TRBJ1-6; clone size: many; CDR3 DNA: TGTGCCAGCAGCTCCGGCAGGGGGCCTAATTCACCCCTCCACTTT; CDR3 protein: CASSSGRGPNSPLHF
D gene: TRBD1; V gene: TRBV25-1; J gene: TRBJ2-7; clone size: many; CDR3 DNA: TGTGCCAGCAGTGATATGGACAGGGGTTACTACGAGCAGTACTTC; CDR3 protein: CASSDMDRGYYEQYF
D gene: TRBD1; V gene: TRBV7-2; J gene: TRBJ2-5; clone size: many; CDR3 DNA: TGTGCCAGCGTCAGGGGGCCGAAGGAGACCCAGTACTTC; CDR3 protein: CASVRGPKETQYF
D gene: -; V gene: TRBV5-5; J gene: TRBJ1-1; clone size: many; CDR3 DNA: TGTGCCAGCGGTACTTGGGGGAACACTGAAGCTTTCTTT; CDR3 protein: CASGTWGNTEAFF
D gene: -; V gene: TRBV5-1; J gene: TRBJ2-7; clone size: many; CDR3 DNA: TGCGCCAGCAGCTTGGCGGGAAGGGATCAGTACTTC; CDR3 protein: CASSLAGRDQYF
D gene: -; V gene: TRBV5-1; J gene: TRBJ1-4; clone size: many; CDR3 DNA: TGCGCCAGCAGCTTGGGGCAGACCACAACTAATGAAAAACTGTTTTTT; CDR3 protein: CASSLGQTTTNEKLFF
D gene: -; V gene: TRBV7-2; J gene: TRBJ1-6; clone size: many; CDR3 DNA: TGTGCCAGCAGCTTAGTACCCGGGCCCTCACCCCTCCACTTT; CDR3 protein: CASSLVPGPSPLHF
D gene: -; V gene: TRBV7-2; J gene: TRBJ2-7; clone size: many; CDR3 DNA: TGTGCCAGCAGCCCCGGGACGACACAGCAGTACTTC; CDR3 protein: CASSPGTTQQYF
D gene: -; V gene: TRBV4-1; J gene: TRBJ2-2; clone size: many; CDR3 DNA: TGCGCCAGCAGCGAAGTTAGATCCGGGATTTACACCGGGGAGCTGTTTTTT; CDR3 protein: CASSEVRSGIYTGELFF
D gene: TRBD2; V gene: TRBV20-1; J gene: TRBJ2-7; clone size: -; CDR3 DNA: TGCAGTGCTAGAGGTGTGAGAACGGGGGGGCCATCCGAGCAGTACTTC; CDR3 protein: CSARGVRTGGPSEQYF
D gene: -; V gene: TRBV6-2/TRBV6-3; J gene: TRBJ2-3; clone size: -; CDR3 DNA: TGTGCCAGCAGTATCAGCACAGATACGCAGTATTTT; CDR3 protein: CASSISTDTQYF